This paragraph covers one T cell receptor (beta chain) sequence. The entry originates in a study of CD8 T cells in Susac syndrome. Germline lookup yields CDR1 SEHNR and CDR2 FQNEAQ (reference sequence). V lost 6 bases and J lost 10; bases outside the gene matches: 13. This CDR3 region has 15 residues. After extraction with the RNeasy kit, roughly 0.45 to 1 ug of the RNA was reverse transcribed using random hexamers. TCRdb fed the immunoSEQ multiplex PCR reads into MiXCR, producing one record per CDR3 protein. The table shows 150,000 to 200,000 distinct CDR3 sequences, with approximately 95% occurring only once.

Sequencing used CD4+ T cells from PBMCs. The chain links TRBV7-9 to TRBJ1-1, with 11 bases that match TRBD1. The sequence was collected from a human donor with multiple sclerosis. The CDR3 DNA reads as TGTGCCAGCAGTAACCAGCCGGGACAGGGGGGAGGAGCTTTCTTT. This gives the protein CASSNQPGQGGGAFF.